Listed below are T cell receptor beta chains from one sample, sequenced in a study of T cell repertoires in cytomegalovirus infection. Antigen specificity for these receptors is unknown. TCRdb ran MiXCR on the reads and lists one entry per CDR3 protein. The sample has more than 90,000 distinct CDR3 sequences; roughly a tenth are singletons. Specimen: PBMCs, sequenced either directly or after in vitro stimulation (not recorded which). The receptors derive from a human donor in good health (CMV status not recorded). Some clones in this sample may be carry-over from other donors' samples. Both conserved end residues are part of each CDR3. The order of the fields is V gene, clone size, D gene, J gene, CDR3 protein, CDR3 DNA. The D gene is left open where the match is weak. A clone size is listed for some rows: how often the clone was seen (once, few, many), or a class if it is expanded.

>TRBV28|many|TRBD1|TRBJ1-5
CASTPGTGGKQPQHF
TGTGCCAGCACCCCGGGGACAGGGGGCAAGCAGCCCCAGCATTTT
>TRBV7-9|-|TRBD2|TRBJ2-3
CASTPAGGPRDTQYF
TGTGCCAGCACCCCAGCGGGAGGGCCTAGAGATACGCAGTATTTT
>TRBV4-1|many|-|TRBJ1-1
CASSHLTGMNTEAFF
TGCGCCAGCAGCCATCTGACGGGGATGAACACTGAAGCTTTCTTT
>TRBV27|-|-|TRBJ2-4
CASSLVAKNIQYF
TGTGCCAGCAGTTTAGTAGCCAAAAACATTCAGTACTTC
>TRBV12-3/TRBV12-4|few|-|TRBJ2-2
CASSLPRERGKTGELFF
TGTGCCAGCAGTTTACCCCGGGAGAGGGGTAAGACCGGGGAGCTGTTTTTT
>TRBV6-6|-|-|TRBJ1-4
CASSSNRDEKLFF
TGTGCCAGCAGTTCGAACAGGGATGAAAAACTGTTTTTT
>TRBV12-3/TRBV12-4|many|-|TRBJ2-7
CASSQGSEQYF
TGTGCCAGCAGCCAGGGATCCGAGCAGTACTTC
>TRBV14|-|TRBD2|TRBJ2-1
CASSQEGKREDNEQFF
TGTGCCAGCAGCCAAGAAGGCAAGCGGGAGGACAATGAGCAGTTCTTC
>TRBV19|many|-|TRBJ2-1
CASSIGSSLYNEQFF
TGTGCCAGTAGTATAGGGAGTAGCTTGTACAATGAGCAGTTCTTC
>TRBV20-1|many|TRBD2|TRBJ2-5
CSASRTSAETQYF
TGCAGTGCTAGCCGGACTAGCGCAGAGACCCAGTACTTC
>TRBV19|few|TRBD2|TRBJ2-3
CASGWTSGSMGTDTQYF
TGTGCCAGTGGTTGGACTAGCGGGAGTATGGGCACAGATACGCAGTATTTT
>TRBV5-1|-|TRBD1|TRBJ2-7
CASSLADRGEQYF
TGCGCCAGCAGCTTGGCCGACAGGGGCGAGCAGTACTTC
>TRBV4-3|few|-|TRBJ1-5
CASSQIGGFDQPQHF
TGCGCCAGCAGCCAGATAGGGGGGTTCGATCAGCCCCAGCATTTT
>TRBV28|few|-|TRBJ2-4
CASSLQRDFKNIQYF
TGTGCCAGCAGTTTGCAAAGGGACTTCAAAAACATTCAGTACTTC
>TRBV5-1|-|-|TRBJ2-3
CASSMADYSKTDTQYF
TGCGCCAGCAGCATGGCAGATTATAGTAAAACAGATACGCAGTATTTT
>TRBV15|-|-|TRBJ1-4
CATSSVRGLGEKLFF
TGTGCCACCAGCAGTGTGCGCGGATTAGGGGAAAAACTGTTTTTT
>TRBV28|many|-|TRBJ1-5
CASNPEHHPQHF
TGTGCCAGCAACCCTGAGCATCACCCCCAGCATTTT
>TRBV27|-|-|TRBJ2-1
CASSLFYRDSNNEQFF
TGTGCCAGCAGTTTATTTTACCGGGACTCGAACAATGAGCAGTTCTTC
>TRBV12-3/TRBV12-4|many|-|TRBJ1-1
CASSFRTGIKAEAFF
TGTGCCAGCAGCTTCAGAACAGGGATAAAGGCTGAAGCTTTCTTT
>TRBV3-1|many|-|TRBJ2-2
CASSYPRLGGGELFF
TGTGCCAGCAGCTACCCCCGGTTGGGGGGCGGGGAGCTGTTTTTT
>TRBV7-2|many|-|TRBJ1-4
CASSLGRLNEKLFF
TGTGCCAGCAGCTTAGGGCGGCTTAATGAAAAACTGTTTTTT
>TRBV7-9|many|-|TRBJ2-5
CASSSQGGVQETQYF
TGTGCCAGCAGCTCCCAGGGGGGAGTTCAAGAGACCCAGTACTTC
>TRBV7-2|many|TRBD1|TRBJ1-6
CASSLTGQGFSPLHF
TGTGCCAGCAGCTTAACGGGACAGGGCTTTTCACCCCTCCACTTT
>TRBV18|few|-|TRBJ2-5
CASSSSGSETQYF
TGTGCCAGCTCATCATCGGGAAGTGAGACCCAGTACTTC
>TRBV28|many|TRBD1|TRBJ2-2
CASRRGDRTTGELFF
TGTGCCAGCAGGCGAGGGGACAGGACCACCGGGGAGCTGTTTTTT
>TRBV7-2|many|-|TRBJ1-5
CASSFDSTRNQPQHF
TGTGCCAGCAGCTTCGACTCGACGCGCAATCAGCCCCAGCATTTT
>TRBV3-1|few|-|TRBJ1-1
CASSQGRRNTEAFF
TGTGCCAGCAGCCAAGGGAGAAGGAACACTGAAGCTTTCTTT
>TRBV7-8|many|TRBD1|TRBJ1-1
CASSFQGAQGTEAFF
TGTGCCAGCAGCTTTCAGGGGGCGCAGGGCACTGAAGCTTTCTTT
>TRBV7-2|many|-|TRBJ2-1
CASSLNTGSIYNEQFF
TGTGCCAGCAGCTTAAATACGGGGTCAATCTACAATGAGCAGTTCTTC
>TRBV10-3|many|TRBD2|TRBJ2-7
CAISSTSGSYEQYF
TGTGCCATCAGTTCGACTAGCGGGAGCTACGAGCAGTACTTC
>TRBV28|-|-|TRBJ1-2
CASSFVGLSYGYTF
TGTGCCAGCAGTTTCGTGGGTCTCAGCTATGGCTACACCTTC
>TRBV12-3/TRBV12-4|once|TRBD1|TRBJ1-2
CASSYRGRHGYTF
TGTGCCAGCAGTTACAGGGGGCGTCATGGCTACACCTTC
>TRBV7-9|many|-|TRBJ2-7
CASSLLLQGEQYF
TGTGCCAGCAGCCTGCTGCTCCAGGGCGAGCAGTACTTC
>TRBV5-6|many|TRBD2|TRBJ2-1
CASSGAGGLGNEQFF
TGTGCCAGCAGCGGAGCGGGAGGGCTCGGGAATGAGCAGTTCTTC
>TRBV6-1|many|-|TRBJ1-3
CASRWGNTIYF
TGTGCCAGTAGGTGGGGAAACACCATATATTTT
>TRBV20-1|-|TRBD2|TRBJ2-1
CSARGVAGTYNVQFF
TGCAGTGCTAGGGGTGTAGCGGGAACCTACAATGTGCAGTTCTTC
>TRBV7-2|many|-|TRBJ2-3
CASSSYVTDTQYF
TGTGCCAGCAGCTCCTACGTCACAGATACGCAGTATTTT
>TRBV15|many|-|TRBJ1-1
CATSSGAGGVDTEAFF
TGTGCCACCAGCAGTGGGGCGGGGGGGGTGGACACTGAAGCTTTCTTT
>TRBV28|many|-|TRBJ2-3
CASSLLDSHPSTDTQYF
TGTGCCAGCAGCCTTTTAGACTCACACCCTAGCACAGATACGCAGTATTTT
>TRBV28|many|-|TRBJ1-3
CASTWGSRSGNTIYF
TGTGCCAGCACCTGGGGCAGCCGCTCTGGAAACACCATATATTTT
>TRBV7-2|-|-|TRBJ2-6
CASSPQGGFGANVLTF
TGTGCCAGCAGCCCCCAAGGCGGGTTTGGGGCCAACGTCCTGACTTTC
>TRBV6-2/TRBV6-3|few|-|TRBJ2-7
CASSYGPSSYEQYF
TGTGCCAGCAGTTACGGCCCAAGCTCCTACGAGCAGTACTTC
>TRBV7-2|many|-|TRBJ2-7
CASSFNGHANSYEQYF
TGTGCCAGCAGCTTCAACGGACACGCAAACTCCTACGAGCAGTACTTC
>TRBV7-2|many|-|TRBJ2-1
CASSGIQRTEQFF
TGTGCCAGCAGCGGGATCCAGCGTACCGAGCAGTTCTTC
>TRBV10-3|-|TRBD1|TRBJ2-1
CAISPGTGVGEQFF
TGTGCCATCAGCCCCGGGACAGGGGTAGGTGAGCAGTTCTTC
>TRBV29-1|many|-|TRBJ1-1
CSANSAPSGNTEAFF
TGCAGCGCAAACTCCGCCCCATCAGGGAACACTGAAGCTTTCTTT
>TRBV28|many|-|TRBJ2-3
CASSLSWGAYTDTQYF
TGTGCCAGCAGTTTAAGCTGGGGGGCGTACACAGATACGCAGTATTTT
>TRBV19|-|-|TRBJ2-3
CASRGRGAVSTDTQYF
TGTGCCAGTAGGGGGCGAGGAGCGGTTAGCACAGATACGCAGTATTTT
>TRBV7-2|many|TRBD2|TRBJ2-5
CASRIGRLAGDSRETQYF
TGTGCCAGCAGAATCGGACGACTAGCGGGAGACAGCCGGGAGACCCAGTACTTC
>TRBV7-2|many|-|TRBJ2-1
CASSPGLTVQREQFF
TGTGCCAGCAGCCCGGGACTGACTGTCCAGCGGGAGCAGTTCTTC
>TRBV27|-|-|TRBJ2-4
CASSLVTGLAKNIQYF
TGTGCCAGCAGTTTAGTTACGGGTCTAGCCAAAAACATTCAGTACTTC
>TRBV2|-|TRBD2|TRBJ2-3
CASSSSLAGSKDTQYF
TGTGCCAGCAGTTCTTCACTAGCGGGGAGTAAAGATACGCAGTATTTT
>TRBV12-3/TRBV12-4|-|-|TRBJ2-2
CASSSFMTGGELFF
TGTGCCAGCAGTTCCTTTATGACGGGCGGGGAGCTGTTTTTT
>TRBV28|-|-|TRBJ2-5
CASSLLTAKQTQYF
TGTGCCAGCAGTTTATTGACGGCCAAGCAGACCCAGTACTTC
>TRBV7-2|many|-|TRBJ2-2
CASSFQDSHTGELFF
TGTGCCAGCAGCTTCCAGGACAGCCACACCGGGGAGCTGTTTTTT
>TRBV7-8|many|TRBD1|TRBJ1-1
CASSLVGQSNTEAFF
TGTGCCAGCAGCTTAGTGGGACAGAGTAACACTGAAGCTTTCTTT
>TRBV7-6|medium-sized|-|TRBJ2-1
CASSLDPTYNEQFF
TGTGCCAGCAGCTTAGATCCAACATACAATGAGCAGTTCTTC